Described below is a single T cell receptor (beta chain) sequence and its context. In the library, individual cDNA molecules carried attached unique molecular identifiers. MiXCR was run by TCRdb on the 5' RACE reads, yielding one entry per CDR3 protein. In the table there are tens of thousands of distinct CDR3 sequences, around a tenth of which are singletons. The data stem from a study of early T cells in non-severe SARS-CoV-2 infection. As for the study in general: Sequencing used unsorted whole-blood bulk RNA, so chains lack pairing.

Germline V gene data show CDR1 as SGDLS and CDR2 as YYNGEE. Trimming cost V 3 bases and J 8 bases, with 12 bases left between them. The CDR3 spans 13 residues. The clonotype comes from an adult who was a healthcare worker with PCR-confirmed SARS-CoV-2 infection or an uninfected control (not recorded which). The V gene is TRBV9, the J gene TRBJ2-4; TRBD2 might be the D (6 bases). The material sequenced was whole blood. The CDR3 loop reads CASSAGGRDIQYF. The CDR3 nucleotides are TGTGCCAGCAGCGCTGGAGGGCGAGACATTCAGTACTTC.